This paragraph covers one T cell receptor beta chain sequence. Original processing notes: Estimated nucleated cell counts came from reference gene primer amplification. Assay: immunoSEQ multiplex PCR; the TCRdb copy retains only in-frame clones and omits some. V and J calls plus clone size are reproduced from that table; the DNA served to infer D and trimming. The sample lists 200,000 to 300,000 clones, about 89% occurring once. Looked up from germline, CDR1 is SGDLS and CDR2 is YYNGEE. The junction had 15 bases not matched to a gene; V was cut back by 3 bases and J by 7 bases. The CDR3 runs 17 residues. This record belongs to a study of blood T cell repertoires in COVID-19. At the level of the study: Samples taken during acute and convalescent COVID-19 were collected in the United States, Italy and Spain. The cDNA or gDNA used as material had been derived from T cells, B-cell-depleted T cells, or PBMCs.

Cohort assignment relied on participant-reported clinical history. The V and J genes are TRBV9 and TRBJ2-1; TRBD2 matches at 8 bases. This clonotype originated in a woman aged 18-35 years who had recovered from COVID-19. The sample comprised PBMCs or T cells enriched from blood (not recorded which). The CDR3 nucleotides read TGTGCCAGCAGCGGCTACATATCCGGGACTAGGATTAATGAGCAGTTCTTC. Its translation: CASSGYISGTRINEQFF.